Reported below is one T cell receptor beta chain. Its cognate antigen is unknown. This sample was taken from a study of T cell responses to AZD1222 COVID-19 vaccine. Points from the study as a whole: White British donors predominated, females outnumbered males, and clonal diversity was possibly underestimated. Spike-specific TCR repertoires showed rising breadth and depth after two AZD1222 doses. Among vaccine-associated CD4 TCRs, coverage spanned spike, with dominance at 160-218 and 743-854.

The data were produced by immunoSEQ multiplex PCR, yet TCRdb's version contains in-frame clones alone and is incomplete. This table holds 95,000 to 100,000 clones, around 87% found once. Germline-derived CDR1 and CDR2 are SNHLY and FYNNEI. The CDR3 is 15 amino acids. Trimming took off 1 base at V and 5 bases at J, with 12 bases between the two ends. The chain is built from TRBV2 and TRBJ1-5; D is possibly TRBD1 (6 bases). The TCR originated in an adult who received the AZD1222 COVID-19 vaccine. The sequencing used peripheral blood, collected 28 days after the second AZD1222 dose. DNA for the CDR3: TGTGCCAGCAGTGAAGTGACAGGCGCTCATCAGCCCCAGCATTTT. Amino acids: CASSEVTGAHQPQHF.